What follows is one T cell receptor (beta chain) and its context. In germline, CDR1 is LNHNV, CDR2 YYDKDF (reference sequence). This CDR3 contains 14 residues. Trimming cost V 1 base and J 17 bases, with 18 bases left between them. Participants were aged about 18 to 90 years, lived in 20 to 25 US areas, and enrolled virtually. Participant reports of clinical history set cohort assignment. All recovered Cohort 3 donors got two negative PCRs, got clearance, or saw symptom resolution. The data were taken from a study of blood T cell repertoires in COVID-19. Authors' methods: Using reference gene primer amplification, nucleated cell counts were estimated. Profiled with immunoSEQ multiplex PCR; TCRdb holds only in-frame clones, not every one. From that table come the V and J calls and clone size; the DNA was used to work out D and trimming. Of a few hundred thousand clones detected, over 75% appear once; the ten largest clones hold roughly 1%.

The TCR was taken from a young woman who had recovered from COVID-19. Sequenced sample: PBMCs or T cells enriched from blood (not recorded which). The chain employs TRBV15 and TRBJ1-6; D gene ambiguous. The CDR3 bases are TGTGCCACCAGCAGAGTGGGAGAGGGCCAGTGGTTCCACTTT. This codes for CATSRVGEGQWFHF.